The 10 T cell receptor beta chains presented below share a single source sample, sequenced in a study of T cells in Graves' hyperthyroidism and ophthalmopathy. Researchers took RNA transcripts and amplified the TCR beta CDR3 regions from them. The TCR CDR3 first-round RT-PCR relied on the HTBI primer set. TCRdb re-derived calls from the multiplex PCR reads in MiXCR, one entry per CDR3 protein. In the table there are roughly 630,000 distinct CDR3 sequences, about 15% of which are singletons. The sequenced sample was blood. The receptors stem from a woman aged 30 to 39 with Graves' hyperthyroidism.

This clonotype turned up a few times. The chain employs TRBV7-2 and TRBJ2-3; D might be TRBD1 or TRBD2, each matching 5 bases. V dropped 3 bases and J dropped 11 bases, with 9 bases sitting between them. The CDR3 totals 11 residues. The germline gives CDR1 SGHTA, CDR2 FQGNSA. The CDR3 reads CASSFGGKQYF. CDR3 DNA: TGTGCCAGCAGCTTTGGGGGAAAGCAGTATTTT.

The genes are TRBV5-5 and TRBJ2-7; the D gene is possibly TRBD1 (5 bases). Germline V gives CDR1 SGHKS, CDR2 YYEKEE (reference sequence). V was cut by 1 base and J by 5 bases, with 13 bases left in between. There are 14 residues in the CDR3. CDR3 sequence: CASSLRAGLHEQYF. As DNA, the CDR3 is TGTGCCAGCAGCTTGAGGGCAGGGTTACACGAGCAGTACTTC.

This clonotype was counted a few times. The chain joins TRBV6-1 to TRBJ1-4; TRBD1 matches 11 bases. CDR1 MNHNS and CDR2 SASEGT come from the germline V gene. The CDR3 totals 16 residues. Trimming cost V 5 bases and J 8 bases; bases outside gene matches: 10. In DNA, the CDR3 is TGTGCCAGCAGTTTTGGGTCCGGGACAGGGGGAGAAAAACTGTTTTTT. Amino acids: CASSFGSGTGGEKLFF.

This chain links TRBV28 with TRBJ2-2, with a weak D call TRBD2 (5 bases). Looked up from germline, CDR1 is MDHEN and CDR2 is SYDVKM. The V gene lost 4 bases and the J gene lost 0 bases, with 9 bases spanning the gap. The CDR3 spans 15 residues. The CDR3, as DNA: TGTGCCAGCAGTTGGGCGCGGGCGAACACCGGGGAGCTGTTTTTT. This encodes CASSWARANTGELFF.

The CDR3 coding sequence is TGTGCCAGCAGCGTAGGGGTGGACACTGAAGCTTTCTTT. It codes for CASSVGVDTEAFF. The chain couples TRBV7-8 to TRBJ1-1, with a tentative D call TRBD1 (5 bases). The CDR3 has 13 amino acids. Trimming cost V 5 bases and J 3 bases, with 10 bases left between them. Per the germline V gene, CDR1 is SGHVS and CDR2 is FQNEAQ.

This clonotype showed up just a few times. This rearrangement joins TRBV20-1 to TRBJ1-6, with D possibly matching TRBD1 (6 bases). V shed 6 bases and J shed 0 bases, with 15 bases lying between them. CDR3 size: 16 residues. From germline, CDR1 is DFQATT and CDR2 SNEGSKA (reference sequence). This CDR3 is CSARTWTASYNSPLHF. The CDR3 coding sequence is TGCAGTGCCCGCACCTGGACAGCCTCCTATAATTCACCCCTCCACTTT.

This clonotype was detected many times. This rearrangement joins TRBV12-3 or TRBV12-4 to TRBJ2-7; 9 bases agree with TRBD2. CDR3 length equals 14 residues. With 5 bases clipped from V and 0 bases from J, the junction kept 2 bases outside the gene matches. CDR3 DNA: TGTGCCAGCAGTGGACTAGCGCGCTCCTACGAGCAGTACTTC. Translation gives CASSGLARSYEQYF.

The chain combines TRBV5-6 with TRBJ2-3, with 11 positions matching TRBD2. The CDR3 has 16 amino acids. V shed 2 bases and J 1 base; nucleotides not matched to a gene: 3. The germline V gene encodes CDR1 SGHDT and CDR2 YYEEEE. The CDR3 nucleotides are TGTGCCAGCAGCTTTAAACTAGCGGGAGGCACAGATACGCAGTATTTT. Translation gives CASSFKLAGGTDTQYF.

This rearrangement joins TRBV4-1 to TRBJ2-1, with TRBD2 matching 7 bases. Per the germline V gene, CDR1 is MGHRA and CDR2 is YSYEKL. The V gene end was trimmed by 4 bases and the J gene end by 10 bases; junction bases not matched to a gene: 13. This CDR3 has 15 residues. CDR3 nucleotide sequence: TGCGCCAGCAGCCTACAGGCGGGAGCGGACCGCGAGCAGTTCTTC. This sequence encodes CASSLQAGADREQFF.

This chain uses TRBV20-1 with TRBJ1-5, with a possible D match to TRBD1 (5 bases). Germline CDR1 DFQATT, CDR2 SNEGSKA (reference sequence). The length of the CDR3 is 12 residues. V was cut by 6 bases and J by 1 base, with 7 bases left in between. The CDR3 loop reads CSAEGSNQPQHF. The CDR3 DNA is TGCAGTGCCGAGGGGAGCAATCAGCCCCAGCATTTT.